One and the same sample provided the 18 T cell receptor beta chains below, sequenced in a study of T cells in narcolepsy. Libraries were prepared by immunoSEQ multiplex PCR; TCRdb keeps only in-frame clonotypes and omits some of them. The sample carries about 35,000 clones, around 80% recorded once. The sequencing sample was made of memory (CD45RA-) CD4+ T cells from blood. These receptor sequences come from a human donor in good health.

V usage is TRBV18 and J usage is TRBJ1-2; tentatively, D is TRBD1 (6 bases). Trimming removed 5 bases at V and 6 bases at J, with 13 bases between. The CDR3 runs to 13 residues. Germline CDR1 and CDR2: KGHSH and LQKENI. The CDR3 spells CASSYRDLDGYTF. CDR3 nucleotides: TGTGCCAGCTCATACAGGGATCTAGATGGCTACACCTTC.

V usage is TRBV29-1 and J usage is TRBJ1-2; D may be TRBD1 (5 bases). V lost 4 bases to trimming and J lost 4 bases, with 16 bases between them. The germline CDR1 and CDR2 sequences are SQVTM and ANQGSEA. The CDR3 is made up of 14 amino acids. CDR3: CSVVGAGGSYGYTF. In DNA form, the CDR3 reads TGCAGCGTTGTGGGCGCGGGGGGAAGCTATGGCTACACCTTC. Combining the CDR3 with reference TRBV29-1 and TRBJ1-2 gives the whole variable domain SAVISQKPSRDICQRGTSLTIQCQVDSQVTMMFWYRQQPGQSLTLIATANQGSEATYESGFVIDKFPISRPNLTFSTLTVSNMSPEDSSIYLCSVVGAGGSYGYTFGSGTRLTVV.

This rearrangement joins TRBV5-1 to TRBJ2-3; unclear D gene. Trimming left V 1 base short and J 0 bases short, with 6 bases between. The CDR3 totals 14 residues. Germline CDR1 and CDR2: SGHRS and YFSETQ. Written as DNA, the CDR3 is TGCGCCAGCAGCTTGAGGGCTAGCACAGATACGCAGTATTTT. Encoded protein: CASSLRASTDTQYF.

The V call is TRBV29-1, the J call TRBJ2-3; weak D call: TRBD1 (6 bases). Germline lookup yields CDR1 SQVTM and CDR2 ANQGSEA. The V end was cut by 8 bases, the J end by 1 base, with 13 bases between. The CDR3 loop spans 13 amino acids. As DNA, the CDR3 is TGCAGCACTCTGGCAGGGGGCACAGATACGCAGTATTTT. Translation gives CSTLAGGTDTQYF.

The chain is built from TRBV12-5 and TRBJ2-7; TRBD1 matches at 7 bases. The junction had 11 bases not matched to a gene; V was cut back by 6 bases and J by 6 bases. This CDR3 is built from 14 residues. Germline assignment: CDR1 LGHNT and CDR2 FRNRAP. CDR3 DNA: TGTGCTAGTGGCCAGACAGGGAGAGAGAGCGAGCAGTACTTC. Translating it yields CASGQTGRESEQYF.

The chain is built from TRBV19 and TRBJ1-2; TRBD1 agrees at 10 bases. The CDR3 totals 13 residues. CDR1 and CDR2 from the germline V gene are LNHDA and SQIVND (reference sequence). J gave up 3 bases and V 8 bases, and 3 bases lay outside the gene matches. The CDR3 DNA is TGTGCCAGTGGACAGGGGGGCTACTATGGCTACACCTTC. The encoded protein is CASGQGGYYGYTF.

This clone showed up just once. The chain recombines TRBV14 with TRBJ2-1, with 7 bases aligning to TRBD2. CDR3 length: 15 amino acids. The trim removed 2 bases at V and 5 bases at J, leaving 6 bases unmatched. Germline-derived CDR1 and CDR2 are SGHDN and FVKESK. The CDR3 bases are TGTGCCAGCAGCCAATGGGTAGCGGGCCACAATGAGCAGTTCTTC. Protein sequence: CASSQWVAGHNEQFF.

This clone turned up a few times. The chain has TRBV20-1 and TRBJ2-1; D is unresolved. Germline V CDR1 and CDR2: DFQATT, SNEGSKA (reference sequence). The CDR3 has 11 residues. The CDR3 spells CSATVENEQFF. In DNA form, the CDR3 reads TGCAGCGCGACTGTAGAGAATGAGCAGTTCTTC.

The chain joins TRBV4-3 to TRBJ2-1, with 14 bases matching TRBD2. The germline V gene has CDR1 LGHNA and CDR2 YSLEER. CDR3 length equals 20 residues. Unmatched junction bases numbered 14, after V lost 5 bases and J lost 2 bases. CDR3 coding DNA: TGCGCCAGCAGCGCCCAGATCGGGACTAGCGGGAGTACCGCCTACAATGAGCAGTTCTTC. Protein product: CASSAQIGTSGSTAYNEQFF.

The chain is built from TRBV27 and TRBJ2-7, with TRBD1 matching over 12 bases. Germline V gene lookup returns CDR1 MNHEY and CDR2 SMNVEV (reference sequence). With 6 bases clipped from V and 7 bases from J, the junction kept 7 bases outside the gene matches. The CDR3 is 14 residues long. The CDR3 loop is CASSWGQGAQEQYF. The CDR3 DNA reads TGTGCCAGCAGCTGGGGACAGGGGGCCCAAGAGCAGTACTTC.

The chain employs TRBV7-6 and TRBJ2-3; 13 nucleotides align to TRBD2. Germline values: CDR1 SGHVS, CDR2 FNYEAQ. V was pared by 7 bases and J by 0 bases, with 7 bases of the junction left unmatched. The CDR3 is 17 amino acids. The CDR3 DNA reads TGTGCCAGCACTCGGGGACTAGCGGGGACTAGCACAGATACGCAGTATTTT. Translating it yields CASTRGLAGTSTDTQYF.

The chain carries TRBV7-6 and TRBJ2-7; 9 bases map to TRBD1. The V gene end was trimmed by 0 bases and the J gene end by 1 base; junction bases not matched to a gene: 7. CDR3 size: 17 residues. Germline lookup yields CDR1 SGHVS and CDR2 FNYEAQ. The CDR3 loop is CASSLATGGVGSYEQYF. The DNA for the CDR3 is TGTGCCAGCAGCTTAGCGACAGGGGGAGTCGGTTCCTACGAGCAGTACTTC.

The chain links TRBV7-2 to TRBJ2-3, with 9 nucleotides matching TRBD2. This CDR3 is 17 amino acids long. The V gene end was trimmed by 3 bases and the J gene end by 0 bases; junction bases not matched to a gene: 7. Germline V CDR1 and CDR2: SGHTA, FQGNSA. The CDR3 sequence: CASSLASGVPSTDTQYF. In DNA, the CDR3 is TGTGCCAGCAGCTTGGCTAGCGGGGTCCCTAGCACAGATACGCAGTATTTT.

The chain is built from TRBV29-1 and TRBJ2-3; D perhaps matches TRBD1 (6 bases). From germline, CDR1 is SQVTM and CDR2 ANQGSEA. The germline V and J ends were trimmed by 6 bases and 0 bases, with 13 bases remaining between them. The CDR3 is made up of 14 amino acids. CDR3 amino acids: CSVPGTPSTDTQYF. The CDR3 DNA reads as TGCAGCGTCCCCGGGACACCGAGCACAGATACGCAGTATTTT.

The chain combines TRBV6-5 with TRBJ1-1; D remains ambiguous. The CDR3 has 12 residues. Germline V lookup: CDR1 MNHEY, CDR2 SVGAGI. Trimming took off 7 bases at V and 4 bases at J, with 10 bases between the two ends. CDR3 amino acids: CASKDPGTEAFF. The CDR3 nucleotides are TGTGCCAGCAAAGATCCGGGCACTGAAGCTTTCTTT.

This clone has only a few counts. The chain carries TRBV2 and TRBJ2-5; 9 bases line up with TRBD1. Unmatched junction bases numbered 4, after V lost 7 bases and J lost 1 base. This CDR3 is 14 amino acids long. Germline loops: CDR1 SNHLY, CDR2 FYNNEI. The chain's CDR3 is CASTGQGIQETQYF. The CDR3 DNA reads as TGTGCCAGCACTGGACAGGGGATCCAAGAGACCCAGTACTTC.

J is TRBJ2-2 and V is TRBV19; 12 bases map to TRBD2. Germline V lookup: CDR1 LNHDA, CDR2 SQIVND (reference sequence). The CDR3 length is 16 residues. V lost 3 bases, J lost 4 bases, and 3 bases stayed unmatched. In DNA form, the CDR3 reads TGTGCCAGTAGTATTGGACTAGCGGGGATCACCGGGGAGCTGTTTTTT. This sequence encodes CASSIGLAGITGELFF.

V is TRBV11-2 and J is TRBJ1-1, with unresolved D. Trimming shortened V by 2 bases and J by 0 bases, and 7 bases separated the two germline ends. The CDR3 contains 14 residues. Germline V gene lookup returns CDR1 SGHAT and CDR2 FQNNGV. CDR3 coding DNA: TGTGCCAGCAGCTTACAGCTAATGAACACTGAAGCTTTCTTT. The encoded protein is CASSLQLMNTEAFF.